These T cell receptor beta chains were read from a single sample in a study of cytomegalovirus exposure and HLA in healthy donors. Sequencing used immunoSEQ multiplex PCR; TCRdb keeps in-frame clones, though not all of them. The table shows 190,000 or so clones, with about four fifths occurring only once. Source material: PBMCs. The receptor set was obtained from a girl aged 5 to 17 in good health and CMV-seropositive. The CDR3 runs from the conserved cysteine through the conserved F or W. Not every row has a clone size; where given, it reads once, few, many or a size class.

J gene,clone size,V gene,CDR3 protein
TRBJ2-6,NA,TRBV10-3,CAIRAGTGGLFGMTGANVLTF
TRBJ2-3,NA,TRBV7-8,CASSLEETASTDTQYF
TRBJ1-2,NA,TRBV6-7,CASTHLAVLGYTF
TRBJ1-5,NA,TRBV6-1,CASSEARTEGEAQHF
TRBJ1-6,NA,TRBV11-3,CASSSGTANSPLHF
TRBJ2-3,NA,TRBV6-1,CASSEVSGSTDTQYF
TRBJ2-2,NA,TRBV30,CAWRSGGSTGELFF
TRBJ1-2,few,TRBV9,CASSVVGQAYGYTF
TRBJ1-4,NA,TRBV5-1,CASSNATGVNEKLFF
TRBJ2-3,NA,TRBV10-3,CAISANGGGDTQYF
TRBJ1-1,NA,TRBV6-1,CASSSKGIWNTEAFF
TRBJ1-2,few,TRBV7-8,CASSSQGFDYGYTF
TRBJ1-2,NA,TRBV7-8,CASSLGTRQRNPSDGYTF
TRBJ1-1,once,TRBV29-1,CSAGQGVNTEAFF
TRBJ1-1,NA,TRBV7-8,CASSPRQGSANTEAFF
TRBJ2-7,NA,TRBV18,CASSPSGDEQYF
TRBJ1-5,NA,TRBV30,CAWSGQNQPQHF
TRBJ2-6,NA,TRBV27,CASSTTTGAGANVLTF
TRBJ2-7,NA,TRBV7-9,CASSLQTSGASYEQYF
TRBJ1-2,NA,TRBV9,CASSVNRVDGVYGYTF
TRBJ1-5,NA,TRBV7-9,CSSFNLGRGVRGNQPQHF
TRBJ1-5,NA,TRBV18,CASSQWSESNQPQHF
TRBJ1-6,NA,TRBV9,CASSAAQGASYSPLHF
TRBJ2-5,NA,TRBV9,CASSERPGYQETQYF
TRBJ2-7,NA,TRBV7-8,CASSGGGPYEQYF
TRBJ2-1,few,TRBV5-1,CASTNWGGPVNEQFF
TRBJ2-7,once,TRBV27,CASSPPGRLYYEQYF
TRBJ1-2,NA,TRBV6-6,CVSSPGQGQRANTF
TRBJ2-7,once,TRBV19,CASSPGTPTDMKYF
TRBJ1-3,NA,TRBV6-1,CASSEEPYGNTIYF
TRBJ2-1,NA,TRBV2,CASQQGSSYNEQFF
TRBJ1-6,NA,TRBV7-2,CASSLEGQVARAAKIHF
TRBJ2-3,once,TRBV5-1,CASSSLGVPGVDTQYF
TRBJ2-7,few,TRBV30,CAWSVGADTRKYF
TRBJ1-1,NA,TRBV5-1,CASSTGTGSNTEAFF
TRBJ2-7,once,TRBV6-5,CASSSSGTGTYEQYF
TRBJ2-2,NA,TRBV2,CASSLTGGDRELFF
TRBJ2-1,NA,TRBV27,CASSLDVIEAYNEQFF
TRBJ2-7,NA,TRBV2,CASSDIYEQYF
TRBJ2-2,NA,TRBV6-5,CASSTGFGTGELFF
TRBJ2-4,NA,TRBV7-2,CASSFAPRGQESIQYF
TRBJ1-2,NA,TRBV9,CASSPWTGNYGYTF
TRBJ2-3,NA,TRBV10-1,CASSSAGLAGGGTDTQYF
TRBJ2-1,NA,TRBV19,CASTTSGAYNEQFF
TRBJ1-1,NA,TRBV6-5,CASSTRQALNTEAFF
TRBJ2-1,NA,TRBV11-2,CASRGRGGYNEQFF
TRBJ2-7,NA,TRBV5-6,CASSAIQGNEQYF
TRBJ2-2,NA,TRBV6-1,CASSERAGDTGELFF
TRBJ2-2,NA,TRBV6-6,CASKTSGSGELFF
TRBJ1-2,NA,TRBV6-6,CASSYSALTGNYGYTF
TRBJ1-5,few,TRBV27,CASSLRVGQPQHF